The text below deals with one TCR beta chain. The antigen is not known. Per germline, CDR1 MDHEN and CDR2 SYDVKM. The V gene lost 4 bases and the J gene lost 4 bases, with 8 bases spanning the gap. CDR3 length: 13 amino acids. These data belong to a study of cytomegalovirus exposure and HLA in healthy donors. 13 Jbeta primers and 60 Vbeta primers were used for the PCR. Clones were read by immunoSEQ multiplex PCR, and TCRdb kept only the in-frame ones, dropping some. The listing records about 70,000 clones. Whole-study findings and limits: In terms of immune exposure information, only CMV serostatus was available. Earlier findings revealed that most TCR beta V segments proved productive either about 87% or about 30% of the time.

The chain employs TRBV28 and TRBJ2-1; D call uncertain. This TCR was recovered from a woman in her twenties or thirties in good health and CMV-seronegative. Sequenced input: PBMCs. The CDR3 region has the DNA TGTGCCAGCAGTTCCCTAATGTACAATGAGCAGTTCTTC. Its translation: CASSSLMYNEQFF. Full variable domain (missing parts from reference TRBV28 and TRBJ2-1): DVKVTQSSRYLVKRTGEKVFLECVQDMDHENMFWYRQDPGLGLRLIYFSYDVKMKEKGDIPEGYSVSREKKERFSLILESASTNQTSMYLCASSSLMYNEQFFGPGTRLTVL.